This TCR beta chain was identified in a study of blood T cell repertoires in COVID-19. The overall study: Acute and convalescent COVID-19 specimens originated in the United States, Italy and Spain. PBMCs, B-cell-depleted T cells, or T cells were the source of the cDNA or gDNA that made up the material.

In germline, CDR1 is DFQATT, CDR2 SNEGSKA (reference sequence). The germline V and J ends were trimmed by 3 bases and 0 bases, with 14 bases remaining between them. The CDR3 has 15 amino acids. Under the authors' procedure: Researchers report that nucleated cell counts were estimated from reference gene primer amplification. The repertoire was sequenced with immunoSEQ multiplex PCR; TCRdb's copy has only in-frame clones and lacks some. That table supplies the V and J calls and clone size; D and trimming were determined from the DNA. Of some 160,000 clones in the sample, roughly nine tenths were seen once.

This rearrangement joins TRBV20-1 to TRBJ1-2; D perhaps matches TRBD1 (6 bases). This TCR was recovered from a man in his sixties with acute or convalescent COVID-19. Input material: peripheral blood. Here the CDR3 reads CSASRGATANYGYTF. The CDR3 DNA reads as TGCAGTGCTAGTCGGGGGGCGACCGCTAACTATGGCTACACCTTC.